The 21 T cell receptor beta chains below come from one sample, sequenced in a study of somatic mutations in cytotoxic T cells in rheumatoid arthritis. Data came from immunoSEQ multiplex PCR; TCRdb stores just in-frame clones and leaves some out. The sample contains around 12,000 clones, roughly three quarters of which appear only once. The sample was CD8+ T cells sorted from blood. These TCRs come from a man in his fifties or sixties in good health.

This chain's CDR3 is CASSRTGLNQPQHF. The CDR3 DNA is TGTGCCAGCAGTCGGACAGGGCTTAATCAGCCCCAGCATTTT. This chain uses TRBV6-1 with TRBJ1-5; 8 bases map to TRBD1. There are 14 residues in the CDR3. Germline values: CDR1 MNHNS, CDR2 SASEGT. J gave up 4 bases and V 5 bases, and 4 bases lay outside the gene matches.

The rearrangement joins TRBV6-1 to TRBJ2-5; 8 bases line up with TRBD1. The CDR3 contains 15 residues. The V and J ends lost 8 bases and 5 bases, in that order; junction bases with no gene match: 13. From germline, CDR1 is MNHNS and CDR2 SASEGT. DNA of the CDR3: TGTGCCAGCCGAGTAGCTGGCTACAGGGGGGAGACCCAGTACTTC. Translating gives CASRVAGYRGETQYF.

The rearrangement uses TRBV11-2 and TRBJ2-7; D not resolved. The V and J ends lost 1 base and 7 bases respectively, with 8 bases between them. Germline V gene sequence: CDR1 SGHAT, CDR2 FQNNGV. The CDR3 runs to 12 residues. The CDR3 DNA sequence: TGTGCCAGCAGCTTAGGGAACCTAGAGCAGTACGTC. Amino acid sequence: CASSLGNLEQYV.

CDR3 bases: TGTGCCAGTAGTGAGGGGTGGGCGGGCTCCTACGAGCAGTACTTC. This sequence encodes CASSEGWAGSYEQYF. V gene TRBV19 combines with J gene TRBJ2-7, with D possibly called TRBD1 or TRBD2 (5 bases each). Trimming removed 5 bases from V and 0 bases from J, with 14 bases in between. This CDR3 is 15 amino acids long. CDR1 is LNHDA, CDR2 SQIVND, per germline (reference sequence).

This chain links TRBV19 with TRBJ1-3; tentative D call: TRBD1 (5 bases). V lost 5 bases to trimming and J lost 4 bases, with 9 bases between them. The CDR3 is 13 amino acids. Germline V lookup: CDR1 LNHDA, CDR2 SQIVND (reference sequence). CDR3 sequence reads: CASSPGLGNTIYF. In nucleotides, the CDR3 is TGTGCCAGTAGTCCAGGGCTCGGAAACACCATATATTTT.

The V gene is TRBV10-3, the J gene TRBJ1-5, with D possibly TRBD1 on 5 matching bases. This CDR3 comprises 17 residues. The V gene lost 0 bases and the J gene lost 0 bases, with 12 bases spanning the gap. The germline CDR1 and CDR2 sequences are ENHRY and SYGVKD. The CDR3 DNA reads TGTGCCATCAGTGAGTCAGGGACCCCAGATAGCAATCAGCCCCAGCATTTT. Residues: CAISESGTPDSNQPQHF.

This clone came up once. The V and J genes are TRBV4-3 and TRBJ2-1; 9 bases line up with TRBD2. CDR1 and CDR2 (germline): LGHNA, YSLEER. This CDR3 region has 16 residues. The V segment lost 0 bases and the J segment 5 bases; nucleotides outside the gene matches: 5. The DNA for the CDR3 is TGCGCCAGCAGCCAAGAGGGGACTAGCAAAGACAATGAGCAGTTCTTC. Translating gives CASSQEGTSKDNEQFF.

V gene TRBV11-2 combines with J gene TRBJ1-2, with 9 nucleotides matching TRBD1. V shed 8 bases and J 8 bases; nucleotides not matched to a gene: 12. The V gene's germline CDR1 is SGHAT and CDR2 FQNNGV. The CDR3 length is 14 residues. CDR3: CASRRPGQGGGYTF. As DNA, the CDR3 is TGTGCCAGCCGAAGACCGGGACAGGGAGGGGGCTACACCTTC.

The chain links TRBV5-6 to TRBJ1-1; TRBD1 aligns across 8 bases. Germline-derived CDR1 and CDR2 are SGHDT and YYEEEE. The junction had 4 bases not matched to a gene; V was cut back by 0 bases and J by 0 bases. CDR3 size: 16 residues. The CDR3 region has the DNA TGTGCCAGCAGCTTGGGGACAGGGTACATGAACACTGAAGCTTTCTTT. Protein: CASSLGTGYMNTEAFF. The full variable domain, its missing parts supplied by reference TRBV5-6 and TRBJ1-1, is DAGVTQSPTHLIKTRGQQVTLRCSPKSGHDTVSWYQQALGQGPQFIFQYYEEEERQRGNFPDRFSGHQFPNYSSELNVNALLLGDSALYLCASSLGTGYMNTEAFFGQGTRLTVV.

Written as DNA, the CDR3 is TGTGCCAGTAGTATAGGGGGTGGACTAGCGTACGAGCAGTACTTC. Its translation is CASSIGGGLAYEQYF. This rearrangement joins TRBV19 to TRBJ2-7; 9 bases are shared with TRBD2. There are 15 residues in the CDR3. V was clipped by 1 base and J by 4 bases; unmatched bases: 5. Germline loops: CDR1 LNHDA, CDR2 SQIVND (reference sequence). Together with reference TRBV19 and TRBJ2-7, the CDR3 gives the full variable domain: DGGITQSPKYLFRKEGQNVTLSCEQNLNHDAMYWYRQDPGQGLRLIYYSQIVNDFQKGDIAEGYSVSREKKESFPLTVTSAQKNPTAFYLCASSIGGGLAYEQYFGPGTRLTVT.

This clone is a singleton in its sample. The V and J genes are TRBV7-9 and TRBJ1-4; D is unresolved. Germline V gene sequence: CDR1 SEHNR, CDR2 FQNEAQ (reference sequence). The CDR3 spans 13 residues. Trimming pared 6 bases from V and 0 bases from J, leaving 5 bases between. CDR3 in DNA: TGTGCCAGCAGTCCTGCAACTAATGAAAAACTGTTTTTT. This translates into CASSPATNEKLFF.

The chain is built from TRBV19 and TRBJ2-1; D is unresolved. V lost 5 bases to trimming and J lost 8 bases, with 10 bases between them. The CDR3 spans 12 residues. Germline values: CDR1 LNHDA, CDR2 SQIVND (reference sequence). The DNA of the CDR3 is TGTGCCAGTAGTCCAAACCCCCATGAGCAGTTCTTC. Its protein is CASSPNPHEQFF.

J is TRBJ2-2 and V is TRBV7-9; D is undetermined. The germline gives CDR1 SEHNR, CDR2 FQNEAQ (reference sequence). V dropped 5 bases and J dropped 0 bases, with 16 bases sitting between them. The CDR3 consists of 17 residues. The DNA of the CDR3 is TGTGCCAGCAGCCTCGTTTTGGCAAACGCGAACACCGGGGAGCTGTTTTTT. It specifies CASSLVLANANTGELFF.

The sample holds one count of this clone. The chain uses TRBV6-5 and TRBJ2-1; tentatively, D is TRBD1 or TRBD2 (5 bases each). Trimming took 2 bases from V and 10 from J, leaving 12 bases between them. Germline V CDR1 and CDR2: MNHEY, SVGAGI. The CDR3 contains 13 residues. The CDR3 region has the DNA TGTGCCAGCAGTTACGAAGGGGCGGGCGAGCAGTTCTTC. Its translation is CASSYEGAGEQFF.

This clone was seen just once. The chain has TRBV10-2 and TRBJ2-3; D is ambiguous. V dropped 7 bases and J dropped 6 bases, with 5 bases sitting between them. Germline CDR1 and CDR2: WSHSY and SAAADI. The CDR3 consists of 10 residues. CDR3 bases: TGCGCCAGCAAGGGCGATACGCAGTATTTT. It specifies CASKGDTQYF.

This rearrangement joins TRBV6-5 to TRBJ1-1; D unresolved. From germline, CDR1 is MNHEY and CDR2 SVGAGI. The CDR3 length is 16 residues. With 4 bases removed from V and 1 base from J, the gap between germline ends came to 16 bases. In nucleotides, the CDR3 is TGTGCCAGCAGTTTCGTCATACCCTCAAAGAACACTGAAGCTTTCTTT. It codes for CASSFVIPSKNTEAFF.

The V and J genes are TRBV7-9 and TRBJ2-2; 8 positions match TRBD1. From germline, CDR1 is SEHNR and CDR2 FQNEAQ (reference sequence). Trimming removed 5 bases from V and 3 bases from J; junction bases left unmatched: 17. CDR3 length equals 19 residues. The CDR3 DNA reads TGTGCCAGCAGCCCCTTCCGACAGGGGAATCTTATACACACCGGGGAGCTGTTTTTT. Protein: CASSPFRQGNLIHTGELFF.

By share, this clone counts as medium-sized. The chain couples TRBV4-2 to TRBJ2-2; D gene unclear. The CDR3 loop spans 17 amino acids. The V gene's germline CDR1 is LGHNA and CDR2 YNFKEQ. Trimming stripped 3 bases from V and 1 base from J, with 15 bases between. The CDR3 DNA sequence: TGTGCCAGCAGCCACCCCGTGGCAGAATTGAACACCGGGGAGCTGTTTTTT. As protein: CASSHPVAELNTGELFF.

The genes are TRBV7-9 and TRBJ1-1; 10 positions agree with TRBD1. This CDR3 spans 19 amino acids. CDR1 SEHNR and CDR2 FQNEAQ come from the germline V gene (reference sequence). V trimming: 4 bases; J trimming: 0 bases; junction bases outside the gene matches: 14. DNA of the CDR3: TGTGCCAGCAGCTGGGGTCTCCGCCGGGACAGGGGCTTGAACACTGAAGCTTTCTTT. It yields the protein CASSWGLRRDRGLNTEAFF.

J is TRBJ1-2 and V is TRBV28; TRBD1 is a possible D gene (5 bases). Between the trimmed V and J ends, which lost 3 bases and 4 bases, there was a span of 15 bases. The CDR3 loop spans 15 amino acids. Germline V lookup: CDR1 MDHEN, CDR2 SYDVKM. This chain's CDR3 is CASSFRRGLSYGYTF. The CDR3 coding sequence is TGTGCCAGCAGTTTTCGAAGGGGATTGAGCTATGGCTACACCTTC.

DNA of the CDR3: TGTGCCAGCAGCCCTCAGGTATCCGATACGCAGTATTTT. Translation gives CASSPQVSDTQYF. The gene calls are TRBV7-9 and TRBJ2-3; D is unresolved. From germline, CDR1 is SEHNR and CDR2 FQNEAQ (reference sequence). The CDR3 runs to 13 residues. V shed 5 bases and J shed 6 bases, with 12 bases lying between them.